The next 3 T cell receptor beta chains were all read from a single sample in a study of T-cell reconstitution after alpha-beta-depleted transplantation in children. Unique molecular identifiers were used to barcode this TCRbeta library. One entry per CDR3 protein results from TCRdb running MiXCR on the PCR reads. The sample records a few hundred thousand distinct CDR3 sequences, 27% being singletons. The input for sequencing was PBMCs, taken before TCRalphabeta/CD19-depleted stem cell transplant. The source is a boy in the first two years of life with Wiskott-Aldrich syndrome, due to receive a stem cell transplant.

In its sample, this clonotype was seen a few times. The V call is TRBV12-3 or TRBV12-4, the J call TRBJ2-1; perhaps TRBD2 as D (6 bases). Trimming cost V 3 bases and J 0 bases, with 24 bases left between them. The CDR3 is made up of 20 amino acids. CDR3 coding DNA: TGTGCCAGCAGTTTTTCTAGTTTAGCGGCGGTAGGGGCCTCCTACAATGAGCAGTTCTTC. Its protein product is CASSFSSLAAVGASYNEQFF.

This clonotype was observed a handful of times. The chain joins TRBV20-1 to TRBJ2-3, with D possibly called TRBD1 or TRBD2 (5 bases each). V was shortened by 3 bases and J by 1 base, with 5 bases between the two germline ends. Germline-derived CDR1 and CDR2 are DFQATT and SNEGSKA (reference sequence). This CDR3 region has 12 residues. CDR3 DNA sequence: TGCAGTGCTAGGGGACGCACAGATACGCAGTATTTT. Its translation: CSARGRTDTQYF.

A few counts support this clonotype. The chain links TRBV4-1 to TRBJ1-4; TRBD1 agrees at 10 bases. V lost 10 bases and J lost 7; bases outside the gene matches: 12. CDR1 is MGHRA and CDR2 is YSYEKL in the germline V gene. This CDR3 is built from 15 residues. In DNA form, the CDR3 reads TGCGCCACCGACCCGGGACAGGGGCGGGGTGAAAAACTGTTTTTT. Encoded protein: CATDPGQGRGEKLFF.